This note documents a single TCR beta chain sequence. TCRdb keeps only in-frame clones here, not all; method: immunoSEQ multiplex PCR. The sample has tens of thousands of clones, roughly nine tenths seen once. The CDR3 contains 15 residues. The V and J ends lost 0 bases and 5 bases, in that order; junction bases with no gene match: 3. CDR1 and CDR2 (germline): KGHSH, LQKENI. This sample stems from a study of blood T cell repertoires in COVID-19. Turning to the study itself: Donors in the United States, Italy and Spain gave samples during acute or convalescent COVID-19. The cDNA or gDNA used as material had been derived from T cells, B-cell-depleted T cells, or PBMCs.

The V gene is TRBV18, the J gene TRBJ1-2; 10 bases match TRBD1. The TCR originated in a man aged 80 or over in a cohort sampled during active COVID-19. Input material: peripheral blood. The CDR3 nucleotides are TGTGCCAGCTCACCACCGGGACAGGGGACTTATGGCTACACCTTC. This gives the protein CASSPPGQGTYGYTF.